The TCR beta chain described here comes from a study of shared clonotypes between healthy human individuals. On this clone itself: Its antigen remains unknown.

Germline-derived CDR1 and CDR2 are SEHNR and FQNEAQ (reference sequence). The length of the CDR3 is 16 residues. Between the trimmed V and J ends, which lost 4 bases and 0 bases, there was a span of 12 bases. General observations from the study: Shared clonotypes: about 4.6% naive CD4, roughly 4% naive CD8, less than 2.5% memory CD4, approximately 0.37% memory CD8. Read depth was anticipated to influence clonotype sharing among donors.

The protocol was immunoSEQ multiplex PCR, while the TCRdb copy is restricted to in-frame clones and leaves out a portion. The table records approximately 740,000 clones, approximately 92% of them present only once. The naive CD8 fraction comprised CD45RO-negative cells positively selected for CCR7 and excluded terminally differentiated effector memory CD45RA+ cells. Material for sequencing was naive CD8+ T cells sorted from blood. The chain joins TRBV7-9 to TRBJ2-2; D is unresolved. The receptor comes from a man in his thirties or forties in good health. In nucleotides, the CDR3 is TGTGCCAGCAGCTCTCAGAAAACCGCGAACACCGGGGAGCTGTTTTTT. Translated, it gives CASSSQKTANTGELFF. Complete variable domain (other parts from reference TRBV7-9 and TRBJ2-2): DTGVSQNPRHKITKRGQNVTFRCDPISEHNRLYWYRQTLGQGPEFLTYFQNEAQLEKSRLLSDRFSAERPKGSFSTLEIQRTEQGDSAMYLCASSSQKTANTGELFFGEGSRLTVL.